This T cell receptor (beta chain) emerged from a study of blood T cell repertoires in COVID-19 (dated by TCRdb to the early 2020s). Study-level background: Samples from collaborators originated in the United States, Italy and Spain and spanned both the acute and convalescent phases of COVID-19. Where HLA class I and class II types were available, the types were taken from metadata supplied by the sample provider, not from assay-based typing. Nearly every sample came with metadata listing a de-identified subject ID, COVID-19 status, age in years and sex. Deeply sampled blood TCRbeta repertoires from subjects exposed to, actively infected with, or recovered from COVID-19 were included in the dataset. The repertoires were released in a freely available public database intended as a resource for research on the immune response to SARS-CoV-2. Samples came from the ongoing ImmuneRACE study (first 160 participants) plus 1,254 subjects from 6 global collaborators. The material from the prospective study consisted of cDNA or gDNA derived from T cells, B-cell-depleted T cells, or PBMCs. The investigation overall reported the following: The quantity of clinical and demographic metadata differed by source and by participant and was supplied without curation.

Comment on this clone: Its antigen specificity is not known. No base quality values were provided; no much bigger clone lies one nucleotide off.

TCRbeta CDR3 regions were amplified from genomic DNA by means of the immunoSEQ Assay, a bias-controlled multiplex PCR. Per the original workflow: The number of nucleated cells in each sample was estimated by amplification of reference gene primers within the assay. Sequence reads were collapsed and filtered to measure the absolute abundance of every unique TCRbeta CDR3 rearrangement. Productive Simpson clonality was computed per sample as the square root of Simpson's diversity index over productive rearrangements. In its TCRdb copy, this immuneACCESS table keeps in-frame sequences only and misses some clones. Where compared with another copy, unresolved V genes explain less than half of these, and the others have no known cause. V and J calls and clone size come straight from that table; D and trimming were deduced from the DNA. A total of about 370,000 clones appear in this sample, around 89% of them only once. Jointly, the top ten make up 0.9% to 1.1% of the sample.

Based on the germline V gene, the CDR1 and CDR2 sequences are KGHSH and LQKENI. V lost 2 bases and J lost 6 bases, and the count of bases not matched to a germline gene is 6. The CDR3, cysteine through phenylalanine, is 15 amino acids long. Just the 45-base CDR3 DNA is kept, in frame starting at base 1. Participants in the prospective study were enrolled through a virtual design, were aged about 18 to 100 years, and lived in roughly 25 United States geographic areas. Cohort assignment in the prospective study relied on participant-reported clinical history from a screening survey and a study questionnaire. For ImmuneRACE Cohort 3, a participant was defined as recovered based on two consecutive negative NP/OP PCR tests, clearance by a healthcare professional, or resolution of symptoms. In the prospective study, whole blood, serum and a nasopharyngeal or oropharyngeal swab were collected from each participant by mobile phlebotomists. Over a roughly 2-month period, participants in the prospective study had the option of providing additional blood draws and questionnaires. Before DNA extraction, prospective study blood samples were shipped either frozen or at room temperature.

The receptor was derived from a man younger than 35 who had recovered from COVID-19. The chain was built from TRBV18 and TRBJ2-1, and TRBD1 aligns with 8 junction nucleotides. The specimen sequenced was PBMCs or T cells enriched from blood (not recorded which). The sequenced DNA: TGTGCCAGCTCACCAGGACAGGGAGTGGTCAATGAGCAGTTCTTC. It translates as CASSPGQGVVNEQFF.